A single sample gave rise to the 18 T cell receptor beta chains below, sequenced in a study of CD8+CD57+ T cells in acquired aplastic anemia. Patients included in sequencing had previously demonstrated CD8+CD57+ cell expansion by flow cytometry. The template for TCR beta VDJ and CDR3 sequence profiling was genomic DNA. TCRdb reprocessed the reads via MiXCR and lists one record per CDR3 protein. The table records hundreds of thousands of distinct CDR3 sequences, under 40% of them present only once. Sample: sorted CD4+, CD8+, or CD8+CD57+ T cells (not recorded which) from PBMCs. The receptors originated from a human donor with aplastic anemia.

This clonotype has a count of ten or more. The CDR3: CASSDGLGETQYF. CDR3 DNA: TGTGCCAGCAGCGACGGGTTGGGGGAGACCCAGTACTTC. This chain links TRBV7-3 with TRBJ2-5, with D unresolved. From germline, CDR1 is SGHTA and CDR2 FQGTGA. The CDR3 consists of 13 residues. The V end was cut by 5 bases, the J end by 5 bases, with 12 bases between. The entire variable domain, with the rest obtained from reference TRBV7-3 and TRBJ2-5, is as follows: GAGVSQTPSNKVTEKGKYVELRCDPISGHTALYWYRQSLGQGPEFLIYFQGTGAADDSGLPNDRFFAVRPEGSVSTLKIQRTERGDSAVYLCASSDGLGETQYFGPGTRLLVL.

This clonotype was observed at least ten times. CDR3 sequence reads: CATSSSGRSSYEQYF. In DNA form, the CDR3 reads TGTGCCACCAGTTCTAGCGGGAGGAGCTCCTACGAGCAGTACTTC. This rearrangement joins TRBV24-1 to TRBJ2-7; 11 positions agree with TRBD2. The CDR3 has 15 residues. CDR1 and CDR2 (germline): KGHDR, SFDVKD. V lost 6 bases, J lost 0 bases, and 3 bases stayed unmatched.

The CDR3 coding sequence is TGTGCCAGCTCCTCTGGAAACACCTTC. Its translation is CASSSGNTF. This chain links TRBV2 with TRBJ1-2; D ambiguous. This CDR3 comprises 9 residues. Germline-derived CDR1 and CDR2 are SNHLY and FYNNEI. The V end was cut by 8 bases, the J end by 12 bases, with 10 bases between.

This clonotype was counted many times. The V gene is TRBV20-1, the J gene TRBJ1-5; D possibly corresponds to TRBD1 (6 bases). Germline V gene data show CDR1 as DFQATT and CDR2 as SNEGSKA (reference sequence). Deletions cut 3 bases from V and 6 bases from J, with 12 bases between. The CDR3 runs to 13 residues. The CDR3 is CSASRGVSQPQHF. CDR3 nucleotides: TGCAGTGCTAGTAGGGGGGTGTCTCAGCCCCAGCATTTT.

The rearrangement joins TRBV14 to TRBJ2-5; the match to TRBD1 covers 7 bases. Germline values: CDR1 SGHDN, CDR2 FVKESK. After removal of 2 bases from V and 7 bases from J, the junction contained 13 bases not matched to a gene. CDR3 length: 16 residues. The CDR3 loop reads CASSQLGTEAFRTQYF. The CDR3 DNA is TGTGCCAGCAGCCAACTGGGGACAGAAGCTTTTAGGACCCAGTACTTC.

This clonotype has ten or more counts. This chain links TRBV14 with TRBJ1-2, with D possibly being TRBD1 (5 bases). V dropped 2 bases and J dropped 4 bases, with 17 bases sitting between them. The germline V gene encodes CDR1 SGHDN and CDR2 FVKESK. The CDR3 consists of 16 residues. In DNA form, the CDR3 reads TGTGCCAGCAGCCAACTAGGCGCGCAGGGAGCCTATGGCTACACCTTC. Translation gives CASSQLGAQGAYGYTF.

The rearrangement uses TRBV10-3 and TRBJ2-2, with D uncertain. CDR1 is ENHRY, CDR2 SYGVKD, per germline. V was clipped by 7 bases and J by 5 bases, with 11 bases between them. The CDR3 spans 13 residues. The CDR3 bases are TGTGCCATCACAGCCACCCCAACCGGGGAGCTGTTTTTT. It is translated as CAITATPTGELFF.

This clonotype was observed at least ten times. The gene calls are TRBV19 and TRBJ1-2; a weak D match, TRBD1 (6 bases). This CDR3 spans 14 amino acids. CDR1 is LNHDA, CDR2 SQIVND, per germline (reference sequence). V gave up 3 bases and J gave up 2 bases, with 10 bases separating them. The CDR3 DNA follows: TGTGCCAGTAGTATCCTTACAGGGAACTATGGCTACACCTTC. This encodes CASSILTGNYGYTF.

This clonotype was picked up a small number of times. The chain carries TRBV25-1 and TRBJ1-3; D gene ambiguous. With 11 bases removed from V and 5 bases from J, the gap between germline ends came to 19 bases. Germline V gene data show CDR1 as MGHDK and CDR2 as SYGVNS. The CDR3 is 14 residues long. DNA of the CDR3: TGTGCCTGGATTGGATGGACGGGAAGAAACACCATATATTTT. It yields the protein CAWIGWTGRNTIYF.

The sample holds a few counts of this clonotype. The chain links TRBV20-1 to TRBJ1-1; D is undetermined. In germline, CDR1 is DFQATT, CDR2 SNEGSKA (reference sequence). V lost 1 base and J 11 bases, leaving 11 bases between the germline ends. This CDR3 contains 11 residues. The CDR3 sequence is CSARGARVAFF. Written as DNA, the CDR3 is TGCAGTGCTAGAGGGGCGAGGGTGGCTTTCTTT.

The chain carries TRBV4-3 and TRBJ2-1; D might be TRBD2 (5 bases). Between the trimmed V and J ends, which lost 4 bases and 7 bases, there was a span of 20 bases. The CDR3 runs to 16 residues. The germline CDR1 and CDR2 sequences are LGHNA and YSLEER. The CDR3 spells CASSPGPPREPNEQFF. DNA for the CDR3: TGCGCCAGCAGCCCTGGACCCCCTCGGGAACCGAATGAGCAGTTCTTC.

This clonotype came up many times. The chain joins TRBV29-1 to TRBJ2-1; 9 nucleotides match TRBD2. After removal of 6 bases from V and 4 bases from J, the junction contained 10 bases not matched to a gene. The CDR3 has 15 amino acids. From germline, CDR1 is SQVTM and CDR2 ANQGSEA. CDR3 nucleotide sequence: TGCAGCGTGAGGGTGGGGGCGGGAGGGTACAATGAGCAGTTCTTC. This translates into CSVRVGAGGYNEQFF.

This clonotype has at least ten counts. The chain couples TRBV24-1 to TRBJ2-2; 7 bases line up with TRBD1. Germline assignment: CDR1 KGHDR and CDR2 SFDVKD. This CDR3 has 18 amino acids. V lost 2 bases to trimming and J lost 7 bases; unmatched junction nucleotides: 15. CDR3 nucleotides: TGTGCCACCAGTGATTCATGGACAGGACGACAGGGCAGCGGGGAGCTGTTTTTT. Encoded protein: CATSDSWTGRQGSGELFF.

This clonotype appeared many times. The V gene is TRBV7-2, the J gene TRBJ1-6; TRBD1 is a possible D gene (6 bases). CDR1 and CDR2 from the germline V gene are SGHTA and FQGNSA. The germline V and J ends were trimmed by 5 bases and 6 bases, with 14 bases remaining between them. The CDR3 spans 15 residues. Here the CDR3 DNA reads TGTGCCAGCAGCCTTGGAAGGACAGCTAATTCACCCCTCCACTTT. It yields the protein CASSLGRTANSPLHF.

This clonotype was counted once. CDR3 in amino acids: CASIQRGGGLNNEQFF. The CDR3 nucleotides read TGTGCCAGCATCCAGCGGGGGGGGGGCCTCAACAATGAGCAGTTCTTC. This chain connects TRBV7-2 to TRBJ2-1; TRBD2 matches 10 bases. CDR3 length: 16 residues. V was clipped by 7 bases and J by 5 bases; unmatched bases: 11. The germline CDR1 and CDR2 sequences are SGHTA and FQGNSA.

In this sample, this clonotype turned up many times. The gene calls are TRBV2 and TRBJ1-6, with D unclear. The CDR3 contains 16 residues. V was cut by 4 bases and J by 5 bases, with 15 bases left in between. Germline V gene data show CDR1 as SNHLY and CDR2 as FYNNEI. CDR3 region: CASSAVRRVHNSPLHF. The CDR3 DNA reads TGTGCCAGCAGTGCCGTCCGGCGGGTTCATAATTCACCCCTCCACTTT.

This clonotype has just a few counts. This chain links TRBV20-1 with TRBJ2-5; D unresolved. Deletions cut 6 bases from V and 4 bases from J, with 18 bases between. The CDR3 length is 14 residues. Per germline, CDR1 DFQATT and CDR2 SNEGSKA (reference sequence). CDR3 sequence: CSAQIAQASETQYF. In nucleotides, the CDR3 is TGCAGTGCCCAGATTGCTCAGGCGTCAGAGACCCAGTACTTC.

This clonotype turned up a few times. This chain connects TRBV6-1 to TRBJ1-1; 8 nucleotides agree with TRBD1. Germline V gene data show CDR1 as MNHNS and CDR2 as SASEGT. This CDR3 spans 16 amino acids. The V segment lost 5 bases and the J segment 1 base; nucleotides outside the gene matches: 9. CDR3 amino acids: CASSRTPGQGNTEAFF. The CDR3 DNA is TGTGCCAGCAGTCGAACTCCTGGACAGGGGAACACTGAAGCTTTCTTT.